The rows below give T cell receptor beta chains drawn from one sample of a study of shared clonotypes between healthy human individuals. Repertoires were generated with immunoSEQ multiplex PCR, while TCRdb's copy carries only in-frame clones and drops some. The sample carries about a million clones, about 80% recorded once. The sample was memory CD4+ T cells from PBMCs. The source is a man aged 18 to 30 in good health. Some clones in this sample may be carry-over from other donors' samples. Each CDR3 is given with its conserved first and last residue. D genes are given only for firm matches. A clone size is listed for some rows: how often the clone was seen (once, few, many), or a class if it is expanded.

J	D	V	size	DNA	CDR3
TRBJ2-2	-	TRBV7-9	-	TGTGCCAGTGCCGAAACGTACACCGGGGAGCTGTTTTTT	CASAETYTGELFF
TRBJ2-7	TRBD1	TRBV19	few	TGTGCCAGTAGTAGACAGGGCGGCTACGAGCAGTACTTC	CASSRQGGYEQYF
TRBJ2-7	TRBD2	TRBV9	-	TGTGCCAGCAGCGTAGCCCAAAGCGGGAGTGGTAGGTCCTACGAGCAGTACTTC	CASSVAQSGSGRSYEQYF
TRBJ2-1	-	TRBV6-1	-	TGTGCCAGCGGAATTGGCTCCTACAATGAGCAGTTCTTC	CASGIGSYNEQFF
TRBJ2-7	-	TRBV15	-	TGTGCCACCAGTGCTGGGTACCAAATACAGCAGTACTTC	CATSAGYQIQQYF
TRBJ2-7	TRBD2	TRBV11-3	-	TGTGCCAGCAGCGTCGGACTAGCGGGATCCTACGAGCAGTACTTC	CASSVGLAGSYEQYF
TRBJ1-2	-	TRBV29-1	-	TGCAGCGTTTCCTCAGGTTTCGCCTATGGCTACACCTTC	CSVSSGFAYGYTF
TRBJ2-3	-	TRBV6-1	-	TGTGCCAGCAGTGATCGAAGGCCAGGGCAGTATTTT	CASSDRRPGQYF
TRBJ2-7	-	TRBV19	-	TGTGCCAGTAGTATAGAGGGACTGGGGGAGCAGTACTTC	CASSIEGLGEQYF
TRBJ1-2	-	TRBV6-5	-	TGTGCCAGCCAGACAGTTAACTATGGCTACACCTTC	CASQTVNYGYTF
TRBJ2-2	TRBD2	TRBV29-1	-	TGCAGCGTCACCGCGGCGGGGGTGGGCACCGGGGAGCTGTTTTTT	CSVTAAGVGTGELFF
TRBJ2-3	-	TRBV7-3	-	TGTGCCAGCAGCTTCCCCGCTTCGGGCACAGATACGCAGTATTTT	CASSFPASGTDTQYF
TRBJ2-3	TRBD2	TRBV19	-	TGTGCCAGTACCAATGGAGCGGGAGGGCCCCCAGATACGCAGTATTTT	CASTNGAGGPPDTQYF
TRBJ2-6	TRBD1	TRBV7-8	once	TGTGCCAGCAGCTCGGGACAGGGGCGGTCTGGGGCCAACGTCCTGACTTTC	CASSSGQGRSGANVLTF
TRBJ2-7	-	TRBV5-1	-	TGCGCCAGCAGTTCAGCGACCGGGACCCAAAATTACGAGCAGTACTTC	CASSSATGTQNYEQYF
TRBJ2-7	TRBD2	TRBV5-1	-	TGCGCCAGCAGCGAGGGATCTAGCGGGAGAAGGTACGAGCAGTACTTC	CASSEGSSGRRYEQYF
TRBJ2-7	-	TRBV28	-	TGTGCCAGCAATAAGGCGACACTGAACTACGAGCAGTACTTC	CASNKATLNYEQYF
TRBJ2-7	TRBD2	TRBV27	-	TGTGCCAGCAGTTCGCCGGGACTATCCTACGAGCAGTACTTC	CASSSPGLSYEQYF